The subject of this entry is one T cell receptor (beta chain). This sample was included in a study of T cells after yellow fever vaccination. Per the germline V gene, CDR1 is SGHTA and CDR2 is FQGTGA. The CDR3 runs 17 residues. With 4 bases removed from V and 6 bases from J, the gap between germline ends came to 22 bases. MiXCR was run by TCRdb on the 5' RACE reads, yielding one entry per CDR3 protein. The table includes 300,000 to 400,000 distinct CDR3 sequences, around 12% detected once. The sequences come from CD4+ T cells sorted from PBMCs, collected 15 days after the yellow fever booster vaccination. This clonotype was obtained from a man in his late teens or twenties who received the YFV17D yellow fever vaccine. The rearrangement uses TRBV7-3 and TRBJ1-5, with D possibly TRBD1 on 5 matching bases. CDR3 region: CASSSSTAQGETQPQHF. The CDR3 region has the DNA TGTGCCAGCAGCTCTTCAACCGCCCAGGGAGAAACTCAGCCCCAGCATTTT. The whole variable domain, remainder taken from reference TRBV7-3 and TRBJ1-5, is GAGVSQTPSNKVTEKGKYVELRCDPISGHTALYWYRQSLGQGPEFLIYFQGTGAADDSGLPNDRFFAVRPEGSVSTLKIQRTERGDSAVYLCASSSSTAQGETQPQHFGDGTRLSIL.